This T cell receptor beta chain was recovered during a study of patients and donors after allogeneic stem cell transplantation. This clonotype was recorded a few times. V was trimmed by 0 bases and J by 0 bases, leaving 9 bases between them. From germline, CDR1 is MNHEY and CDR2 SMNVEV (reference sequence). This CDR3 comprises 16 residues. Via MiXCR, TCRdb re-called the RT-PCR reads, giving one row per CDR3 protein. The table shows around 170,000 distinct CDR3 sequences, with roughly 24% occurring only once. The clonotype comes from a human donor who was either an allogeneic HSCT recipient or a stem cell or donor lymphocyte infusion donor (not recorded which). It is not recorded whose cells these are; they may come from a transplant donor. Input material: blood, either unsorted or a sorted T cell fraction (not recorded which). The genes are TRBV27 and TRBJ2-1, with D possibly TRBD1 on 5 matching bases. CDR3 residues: CASSLSWGISYNEQFF. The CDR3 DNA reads TGTGCCAGCAGTTTATCTTGGGGCATCTCCTACAATGAGCAGTTCTTC.